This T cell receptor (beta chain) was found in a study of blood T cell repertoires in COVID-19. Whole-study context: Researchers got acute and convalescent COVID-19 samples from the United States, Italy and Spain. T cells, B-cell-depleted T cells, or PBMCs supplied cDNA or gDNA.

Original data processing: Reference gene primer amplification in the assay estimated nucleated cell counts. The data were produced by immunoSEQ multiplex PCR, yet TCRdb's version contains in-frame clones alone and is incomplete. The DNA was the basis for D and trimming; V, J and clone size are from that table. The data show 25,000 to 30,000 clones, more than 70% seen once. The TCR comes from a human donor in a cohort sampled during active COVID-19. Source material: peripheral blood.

DNA for the CDR3: TGTGCCAGCAGTTTATCGTGGACAGACTATAATTCACCCCTCCACTTT. Amino acid sequence: CASSLSWTDYNSPLHF. V gene TRBV27 combines with J gene TRBJ1-6; tentative D call: TRBD1 (6 bases). This CDR3 is built from 16 residues. CDR1 and CDR2 (germline): MNHEY, SMNVEV (reference sequence). V dropped 0 bases and J dropped 3 bases, with 9 bases sitting between them.